This entry describes one T cell receptor beta chain. Data came from immunoSEQ multiplex PCR; TCRdb stores just in-frame clones and leaves some out. This table holds approximately 140,000 clones, 70% to 90% found once. With 4 bases clipped from V and 0 bases from J, the junction kept 6 bases outside the gene matches. Germline V gene lookup returns CDR1 SGHRS and CDR2 YFSETQ. This CDR3 contains 16 residues. The sample originates from a study of blood T cell repertoires in COVID-19. The TCR comes from a woman aged 45-60 years with acute COVID-19. Sample: PBMCs or T cells enriched from blood (not recorded which). The V call is TRBV5-1, the J call TRBJ1-3, with 8 bases fitting TRBD1. The CDR3 DNA is TGCGCCAGCAGCCCCGGGGACAGGACCTCTGGAAACACCATATATTTT. Translation: CASSPGDRTSGNTIYF.